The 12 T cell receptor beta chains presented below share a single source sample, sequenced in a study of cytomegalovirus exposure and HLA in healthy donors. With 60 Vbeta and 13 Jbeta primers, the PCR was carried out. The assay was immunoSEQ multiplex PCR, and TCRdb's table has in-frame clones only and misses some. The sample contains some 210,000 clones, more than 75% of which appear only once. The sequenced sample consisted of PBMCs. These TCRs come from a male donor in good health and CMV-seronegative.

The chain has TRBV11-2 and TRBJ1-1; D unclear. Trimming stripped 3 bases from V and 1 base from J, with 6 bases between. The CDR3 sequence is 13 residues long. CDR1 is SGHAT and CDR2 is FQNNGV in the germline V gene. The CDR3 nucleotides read TGTGCCAGCAGCTTCGCAGGGAACACTGAAGCTTTCTTT. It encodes CASSFAGNTEAFF.

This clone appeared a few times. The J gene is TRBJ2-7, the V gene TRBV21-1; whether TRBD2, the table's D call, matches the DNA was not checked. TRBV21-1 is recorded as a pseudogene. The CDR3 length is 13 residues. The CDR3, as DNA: TGTGCCAGCAGCAAAGGGGGAGGGCCCGAGCAGTACTTC. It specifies CASSKGGGPEQYF.

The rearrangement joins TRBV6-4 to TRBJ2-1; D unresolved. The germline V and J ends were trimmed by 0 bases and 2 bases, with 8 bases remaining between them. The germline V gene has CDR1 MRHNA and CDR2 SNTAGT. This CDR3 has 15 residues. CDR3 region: CASSDSVAAYNEQFF. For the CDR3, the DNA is TGTGCCAGCAGTGACTCAGTAGCTGCCTACAATGAGCAGTTCTTC.

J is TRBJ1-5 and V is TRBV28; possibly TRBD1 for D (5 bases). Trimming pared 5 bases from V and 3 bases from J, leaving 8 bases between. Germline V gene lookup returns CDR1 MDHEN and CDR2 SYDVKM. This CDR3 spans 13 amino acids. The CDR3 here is CASSADNNQPQHF. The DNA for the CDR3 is TGTGCCAGCAGTGCGGACAACAATCAGCCCCAGCATTTT.

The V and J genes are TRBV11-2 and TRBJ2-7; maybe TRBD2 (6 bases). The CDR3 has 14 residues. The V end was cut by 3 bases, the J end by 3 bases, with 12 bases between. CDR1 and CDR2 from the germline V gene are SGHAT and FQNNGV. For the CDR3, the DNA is TGTGCCAGCAGCTTCTGGACTAACCTCTACGAGCAGTACTTC. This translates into CASSFWTNLYEQYF.

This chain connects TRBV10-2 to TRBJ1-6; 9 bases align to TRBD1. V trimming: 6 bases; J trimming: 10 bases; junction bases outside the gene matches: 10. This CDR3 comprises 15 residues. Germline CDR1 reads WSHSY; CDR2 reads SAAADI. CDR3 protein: CASRGDRAEGSPLHF. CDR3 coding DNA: TGCGCCAGCAGGGGGGACAGGGCGGAAGGGTCACCCCTCCACTTT.

The CDR3 is CASSLGGGTQPQHF. The CDR3 DNA is TGCGCCAGCAGCTTGGGGGGGGGCACTCAGCCCCAGCATTTT. The V and J genes are TRBV5-1 and TRBJ1-5, with D perhaps TRBD1 (6 bases). Between the trimmed V and J ends, which lost 0 bases and 6 bases, there was a span of 10 bases. The CDR3 sequence is 14 residues long. The germline V gene encodes CDR1 SGHRS and CDR2 YFSETQ.

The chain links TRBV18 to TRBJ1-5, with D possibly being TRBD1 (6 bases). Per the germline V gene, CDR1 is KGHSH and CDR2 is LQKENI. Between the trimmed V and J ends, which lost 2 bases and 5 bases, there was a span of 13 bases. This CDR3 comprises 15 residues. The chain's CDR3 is CASSPGQGGYQPQHF. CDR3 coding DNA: TGTGCCAGCTCACCAGGGCAAGGGGGTTATCAGCCCCAGCATTTT.

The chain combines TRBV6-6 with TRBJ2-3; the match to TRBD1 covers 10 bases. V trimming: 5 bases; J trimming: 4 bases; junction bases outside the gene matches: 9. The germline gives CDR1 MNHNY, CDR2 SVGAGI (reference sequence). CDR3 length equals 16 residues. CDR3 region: CASSVSDRGFADTQYF. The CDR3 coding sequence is TGTGCCAGCAGTGTATCGGACAGGGGGTTTGCAGATACGCAGTATTTT.

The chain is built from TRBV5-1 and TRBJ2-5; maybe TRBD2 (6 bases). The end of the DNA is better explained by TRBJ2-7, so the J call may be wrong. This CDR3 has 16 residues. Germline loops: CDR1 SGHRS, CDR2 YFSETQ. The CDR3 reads CASSSQGGSGAYEQYF. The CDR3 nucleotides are TGCGCCAGCAGCTCCCAAGGAGGTAGCGGAGCCTACGAGCAGTACTTC.

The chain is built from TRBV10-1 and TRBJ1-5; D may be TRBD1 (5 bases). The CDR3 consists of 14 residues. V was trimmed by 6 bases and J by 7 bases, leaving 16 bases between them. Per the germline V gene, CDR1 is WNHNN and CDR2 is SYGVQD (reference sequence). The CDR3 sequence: CASSQEGRYQPQHF. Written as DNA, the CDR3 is TGCGCCAGCAGCCAAGAGGGGAGGTACCAGCCCCAGCATTTT.

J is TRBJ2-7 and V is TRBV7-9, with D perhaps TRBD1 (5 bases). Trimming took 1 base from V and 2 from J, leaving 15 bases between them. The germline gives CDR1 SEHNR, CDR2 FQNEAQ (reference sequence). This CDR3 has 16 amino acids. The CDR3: CASSLERSGRPYEQYF. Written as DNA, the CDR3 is TGTGCCAGCAGCTTAGAGAGGTCAGGGCGGCCCTACGAGCAGTACTTC.